These 20 T cell receptor beta chains originate from one sample sequenced in a study of monozygotic twins with inflammatory bowel disease. TCRdb re-called the 5' RACE reads; one entry per CDR3 protein, DNA not given. In total, the table holds more than 300,000 distinct CDR3 sequences. Sequencing input: blood. Receptors were obtained from a human donor with ulcerative colitis or Crohn's disease, or a healthy co-twin of an affected twin (not recorded which).

The chain uses TRBV5-1 and TRBJ2-2; TCRdb proposes TRBD1, but this gene call is untestable without DNA. Looked up from germline, CDR1 is SGHRS and CDR2 is YFSETQ. This CDR3 comprises 14 residues. CDR3 protein: CASSPPWGTGELFF.

The genes are TRBV12-3 or TRBV12-4 and TRBJ2-2. The CDR3 sequence is 13 residues long. The CDR3 region is CASSHRNTGELFF.

The genes are TRBV7-9 and TRBJ2-1. Germline V gene data show CDR1 as SEHNR and CDR2 as FQNEAQ (reference sequence). This CDR3 spans 14 amino acids. The CDR3 region is CASSLAIAYNEQFF.

The V and J genes are TRBV4-2 and TRBJ2-3; TCRdb reports TRBD2, a call that lacks DNA to check it against. Germline V gene lookup returns CDR1 LGHNA and CDR2 YNFKEQ. This CDR3 is built from 17 residues. This CDR3 reads CASSQAFVRDPSNTQYF.

V is TRBV28 and J is TRBJ1-1. Germline V gene data show CDR1 as MDHEN and CDR2 as SYDVKM. The CDR3 length is 14 residues. Here the CDR3 reads CASSLLGGRTEAFF.

The genes are TRBV5-1 and TRBJ2-2; TCRdb proposes TRBD1, but this gene call is untestable without DNA. CDR1 SGHRS and CDR2 YFSETQ come from the germline V gene. The CDR3 covers 14 residues. This chain's CDR3 is CASSLRQDLGELFF. The full variable domain, completed using reference TRBV5-1 and TRBJ2-2, is KAGVTQTPRYLIKTRGQQVTLSCSPISGHRSVSWYQQTPGQGLQFLFEYFSETQRNKGNFPGRFSGRQFSNSRSEMNVSTLELGDSALYLCASSLRQDLGELFFGEGSRLTVL.

V and J are TRBV4-3 and TRBJ2-1; without DNA, the TCRdb call of TRBD2 cannot be checked. Germline CDR1 is LGHNA and CDR2 is YSLEER. This CDR3 comprises 18 residues. The CDR3 is CASSQLAGGSVFRNEQFF.

The rearrangement uses TRBV12-3 or TRBV12-4 and TRBJ2-6; there is no DNA to check the TCRdb D call of TRBD1. The CDR3 spans 14 residues. The CDR3 sequence is CATRDRAGANVLTF.

CDR3 amino acids: CASSNPDRPEAFF. The chain employs TRBV21-1 and TRBJ1-1; TCRdb designates TRBD1, a call that cannot be tested without DNA. TRBV21-1 is a listed pseudogene. The CDR3 covers 13 residues.

The genes are TRBV27 and TRBJ1-3; the D call from TCRdb, TRBD1, cannot be confirmed without DNA. The CDR3 sequence is 16 residues long. The V gene's germline CDR1 is MNHEY and CDR2 SMNVEV (reference sequence). CDR3 region: CASSLSGTGWSDTIYF.

The chain is built from TRBV20-1 and TRBJ2-2; TCRdb designates TRBD1, a call that cannot be tested without DNA. The CDR3 has 15 residues. CDR1 is DFQATT and CDR2 is SNEGSKA in the germline V gene (reference sequence). The CDR3 sequence is CSAPDRGRTAGELFF.

The chain employs TRBV7-6 and TRBJ1-2; TCRdb indicates TRBD1, and absent DNA this call remains unverified. The V gene's germline CDR1 is SGHVS and CDR2 FNYEAQ. This CDR3 is 15 amino acids long. The CDR3 sequence: CASSSAGQANYGYTF.

This sequence joins TRBV24-1 and TRBJ2-2. The CDR3 is 12 residues long. CDR1 KGHDR and CDR2 SFDVKD come from the germline V gene. This chain's CDR3 is CATSVRTGELFF.

The V call is TRBV24-1, the J call TRBJ2-1; TCRdb's D gene call, TRBD1, goes unchecked for lack of DNA. CDR3 length equals 16 residues. The germline gives CDR1 KGHDR, CDR2 SFDVKD. This CDR3 is CATSDLRGANYNEQFF.

The chain is built from TRBV4-2 and TRBJ2-7; as DNA is missing, the TRBD1 call by TCRdb cannot be tested. Germline CDR1 reads LGHNA; CDR2 reads YNFKEQ. This CDR3 contains 14 residues. This CDR3 is CASSLSGGLLEQYF.

The rearrangement uses TRBV7-2 and TRBJ2-4; TCRdb returns TRBD2, unconfirmable since there is no DNA. The germline CDR1 and CDR2 sequences are SGHTA and FQGNSA. There are 15 residues in the CDR3. The CDR3: CASSLGTAREDIQYF.

J is TRBJ1-3 and V is TRBV7-9. Germline assignment: CDR1 SEHNR and CDR2 FQNEAQ (reference sequence). The CDR3 is made up of 16 amino acids. The CDR3 loop is CASSSRTSLSGNTIYF.

The chain is built from TRBV20-1 and TRBJ2-3; the D call of TRBD1 rests on TCRdb alone, since no DNA is present to check it. Germline loops: CDR1 DFQATT, CDR2 SNEGSKA (reference sequence). This CDR3 spans 14 amino acids. CDR3 sequence: CKADGGPITDTQYF.

This sequence joins TRBV5-1 and TRBJ2-1. This CDR3 region has 14 residues. Germline-derived CDR1 and CDR2 are SGHRS and YFSETQ. CDR3 sequence: CASFPIAGNNEQFF. The full variable domain, its missing parts supplied by reference TRBV5-1 and TRBJ2-1, is KAGVTQTPRYLIKTRGQQVTLSCSPISGHRSVSWYQQTPGQGLQFLFEYFSETQRNKGNFPGRFSGRQFSNSRSEMNVSTLELGDSALYLCASFPIAGNNEQFFGPGTRLTVL.

The chain employs TRBV24-1 and TRBJ2-3; TCRdb gives TRBD1 as the D gene, but with no DNA this cannot be confirmed. The germline V gene encodes CDR1 KGHDR and CDR2 SFDVKD. The CDR3 spans 12 residues. The CDR3 protein is CATGGTTDTQYF.